The rows below give T cell receptor beta chains drawn from one sample of a study of siplizumab effects on memory and regulatory T cells. Assay used: immunoSEQ multiplex PCR; TCRdb lists only in-frame clones, some missing. The sample gives over 100,000 clones, just over 90% of which show up once; around 0.16% is in the top ten. Material for sequencing was non-Treg CD4+ T cells sorted from blood. The receptors originated from a human donor in good health. The CDR3 runs from the conserved cysteine through the conserved F or W. Each record gives: D gene, CDR3 length, J gene, clone size, V gene, CDR3 protein, CDR3 DNA. The D gene is left open where the match is weak. The size entry is marked missing in some rows and otherwise reads once, few, many or a size class.

D gene: TRBD1
CDR3 length: 15
J gene: TRBJ1-1
clone size: NA
V gene: TRBV7-3
CDR3 protein: CASSPPGGGQGEAFF
CDR3 DNA: TGTGCCAGCAGCCCCCCCGGAGGGGGACAGGGTGAAGCTTTCTTT

D gene: TRBD1
CDR3 length: 14
J gene: TRBJ2-3
clone size: NA
V gene: TRBV5-1
CDR3 protein: CASADRAKANTQYF
CDR3 DNA: TGCGCCAGCGCGGACAGGGCCAAAGCGAATACGCAGTATTTT

D gene: TRBD1
CDR3 length: 16
J gene: TRBJ1-2
clone size: NA
V gene: TRBV5-4
CDR3 protein: CASSLPGTEANYGYTF
CDR3 DNA: TGTGCCAGCAGCTTACCCGGGACAGAGGCGAACTATGGCTACACCTTC

D gene: TRBD1
CDR3 length: 14
J gene: TRBJ1-6
clone size: once
V gene: TRBV7-3
CDR3 protein: CASSADRGLSPLHF
CDR3 DNA: TGTGCCAGCAGCGCAGACAGGGGGCTTTCACCCCTCCACTTT

D gene: TRBD2
CDR3 length: 16
J gene: TRBJ2-3
clone size: NA
V gene: TRBV5-1
CDR3 protein: CASSLPRGGGTDTQYF
CDR3 DNA: TGCGCCAGCAGCTTACCCCGGGGGGGCGGGACAGATACGCAGTATTTT

D gene: NA
CDR3 length: 20
J gene: TRBJ2-1
clone size: once
V gene: TRBV30
CDR3 protein: CAWIYCGPIKSSSSYNEQFF
CDR3 DNA: TGTGCCTGGATATATTGTGGACCTATCAAATCGTCTAGCTCCTACAATGAGCAGTTCTTC

D gene: NA
CDR3 length: 19
J gene: TRBJ2-2
clone size: NA
V gene: TRBV7-9
CDR3 protein: CASSRRTDSETMNTGELFF
CDR3 DNA: TGTGCCAGCAGCCGCAGGACAGATTCTGAAACGATGAACACCGGGGAGCTGTTTTTT

D gene: TRBD2
CDR3 length: 16
J gene: TRBJ2-1
clone size: NA
V gene: TRBV18
CDR3 protein: CASSPVAGVSYNEQFF
CDR3 DNA: TGTGCCAGCTCACCAGTAGCGGGGGTCTCCTACAATGAGCAGTTCTTC

D gene: NA
CDR3 length: 14
J gene: TRBJ1-1
clone size: NA
V gene: TRBV10-3
CDR3 protein: CAISERGGSPEAFF
CDR3 DNA: TGTGCCATCAGTGAACGGGGGGGTAGCCCTGAAGCTTTCTTT

D gene: NA
CDR3 length: 15
J gene: TRBJ1-6
clone size: NA
V gene: TRBV2
CDR3 protein: CASSGTVNPNSPLHF
CDR3 DNA: TGTGCCAGCAGCGGGACCGTTAACCCTAATTCACCCCTCCACTTT

D gene: TRBD2
CDR3 length: 13
J gene: TRBJ2-1
clone size: NA
V gene: TRBV27
CDR3 protein: CASRLAGGNEQFF
CDR3 DNA: TGTGCCAGCAGACTAGCGGGGGGCAATGAGCAGTTCTTC

D gene: TRBD1
CDR3 length: 15
J gene: TRBJ2-7
clone size: NA
V gene: TRBV27
CDR3 protein: CASSLRTGLTYEQYF
CDR3 DNA: TGTGCCAGCAGTCTCCGGACAGGGTTGACCTACGAGCAGTACTTC

D gene: NA
CDR3 length: 14
J gene: TRBJ1-2
clone size: NA
V gene: TRBV6-5
CDR3 protein: CASRRDGANYGYTF
CDR3 DNA: TGTGCCAGCCGGCGGGACGGGGCTAACTATGGCTACACCTTC

D gene: NA
CDR3 length: 14
J gene: TRBJ2-7
clone size: NA
V gene: TRBV5-1
CDR3 protein: CASGPEGSSYEQYF
CDR3 DNA: TGCGCCAGCGGCCCGGAAGGAAGCTCCTACGAGCAGTACTTC

D gene: TRBD2
CDR3 length: 15
J gene: TRBJ2-3
clone size: once
V gene: TRBV5-1
CDR3 protein: CASSRTSGPTDTQYF
CDR3 DNA: TGCGCCAGCAGCCGGACTAGCGGACCCACAGATACGCAGTATTTT

D gene: NA
CDR3 length: 13
J gene: TRBJ1-2
clone size: NA
V gene: TRBV30
CDR3 protein: CAWTLGGEGGYTF
CDR3 DNA: TGTGCCTGGACTCTGGGGGGTGAGGGTGGCTACACCTTC

D gene: NA
CDR3 length: 19
J gene: TRBJ1-6
clone size: NA
V gene: TRBV4-3
CDR3 protein: CASSQDPENGAEDNSPLHF
CDR3 DNA: TGCGCCAGCAGCCAAGATCCAGAAAACGGGGCGGAAGATAATTCACCCCTCCACTTT

D gene: NA
CDR3 length: 12
J gene: TRBJ2-7
clone size: NA
V gene: TRBV29-1
CDR3 protein: CSVVHPAWEQYF
CDR3 DNA: TGCAGCGTTGTACACCCTGCCTGGGAGCAGTACTTC

D gene: NA
CDR3 length: 17
J gene: TRBJ2-5
clone size: once
V gene: TRBV28
CDR3 protein: CASSLILAPGGGETQYF
CDR3 DNA: TGTGCCAGCAGTTTAATCCTCGCGCCGGGGGGCGGGGAGACCCAGTACTTC

D gene: NA
CDR3 length: 12
J gene: TRBJ2-3
clone size: NA
V gene: TRBV29-1
CDR3 protein: CSVARAEDTQYF
CDR3 DNA: TGCAGCGTTGCCAGGGCTGAAGATACGCAGTATTTT

D gene: TRBD1
CDR3 length: 15
J gene: TRBJ1-6
clone size: NA
V gene: TRBV6-5
CDR3 protein: CASSYFRGRFSPLHF
CDR3 DNA: TGTGCCAGCAGTTACTTTAGGGGGCGGTTTTCACCCCTCCACTTT

D gene: NA
CDR3 length: 12
J gene: TRBJ1-1
clone size: NA
V gene: TRBV19
CDR3 protein: CASSPVNTEAFF
CDR3 DNA: TGTGCCAGTAGCCCAGTGAACACTGAAGCTTTCTTT

D gene: NA
CDR3 length: 14
J gene: TRBJ2-5
clone size: once
V gene: TRBV28
CDR3 protein: CASSLEGGQETQYF
CDR3 DNA: TGTGCCAGCAGTTTAGAAGGGGGTCAAGAGACCCAGTACTTC

D gene: NA
CDR3 length: 14
J gene: TRBJ2-1
clone size: NA
V gene: TRBV6-4
CDR3 protein: CASSDGSVYNEQFF
CDR3 DNA: TGTGCCAGCAGTGACGGGTCGGTGTACAATGAGCAGTTCTTC

D gene: NA
CDR3 length: 11
J gene: TRBJ2-1
clone size: NA
V gene: TRBV5-3
CDR3 protein: CARSLAHEQFF
CDR3 DNA: TGTGCCAGAAGCTTGGCCCATGAGCAGTTCTTC

D gene: NA
CDR3 length: 15
J gene: TRBJ2-4
clone size: once
V gene: TRBV5-1
CDR3 protein: CASSLEESGKNIQYF
CDR3 DNA: TGCGCCAGCAGCTTGGAGGAGAGCGGGAAAAACATTCAGTACTTC

D gene: TRBD2
CDR3 length: 12
J gene: TRBJ2-7
clone size: NA
V gene: TRBV6-6
CDR3 protein: CASATLAGVVNF
CDR3 DNA: TGTGCCAGCGCTACCCTGGCGGGGGTCGTCAACTTC

D gene: TRBD1
CDR3 length: 16
J gene: TRBJ2-2
clone size: NA
V gene: TRBV15
CDR3 protein: CATLPGQGIDTGELFF
CDR3 DNA: TGTGCCACCCTTCCGGGACAGGGGATTGACACCGGGGAGCTGTTTTTT

D gene: TRBD1
CDR3 length: 13
J gene: TRBJ1-2
clone size: NA
V gene: TRBV28
CDR3 protein: CASSDRGSRGYTF
CDR3 DNA: TGTGCCAGCAGCGACAGGGGTAGTAGAGGCTACACCTTC

D gene: NA
CDR3 length: 14
J gene: TRBJ1-5
clone size: NA
V gene: TRBV10-3
CDR3 protein: CAISESGGNQPQHF
CDR3 DNA: TGTGCCATCAGTGAGTCAGGAGGAAATCAGCCCCAGCATTTT

D gene: TRBD2
CDR3 length: 15
J gene: TRBJ2-7
clone size: once
V gene: TRBV19
CDR3 protein: CASSMGTSGGYEQYF
CDR3 DNA: TGTGCCAGTAGTATGGGGACTAGCGGGGGTTACGAGCAGTACTTC

D gene: NA
CDR3 length: 13
J gene: TRBJ1-2
clone size: NA
V gene: TRBV28
CDR3 protein: CASGSARGYGYTF
CDR3 DNA: TGTGCCAGCGGATCTGCCAGGGGTTATGGCTACACCTTC

D gene: TRBD2
CDR3 length: 16
J gene: TRBJ2-3
clone size: NA
V gene: TRBV5-1
CDR3 protein: CASRQGLAGITDTQYF
CDR3 DNA: TGCGCCAGCAGACAGGGACTAGCGGGCATCACAGATACGCAGTATTTT

D gene: NA
CDR3 length: 12
J gene: TRBJ1-2
clone size: NA
V gene: TRBV2
CDR3 protein: CASKRDFYGYTF
CDR3 DNA: TGTGCCAGCAAAAGGGACTTCTATGGCTACACCTTC

D gene: NA
CDR3 length: 15
J gene: TRBJ1-4
clone size: NA
V gene: TRBV7-9
CDR3 protein: CASSLVEGWNEKLFF
CDR3 DNA: TGTGCCAGCAGCCTGGTGGAGGGTTGGAATGAAAAACTGTTTTTT

D gene: TRBD1
CDR3 length: 15
J gene: TRBJ1-4
clone size: NA
V gene: TRBV19
CDR3 protein: CASSKPTGANEKLFF
CDR3 DNA: TGTGCCAGTAGTAAACCGACAGGGGCTAATGAAAAACTGTTTTTT

D gene: NA
CDR3 length: 12
J gene: TRBJ2-5
clone size: NA
V gene: TRBV30
CDR3 protein: CAWSVPGRAQYF
CDR3 DNA: TGTGCCTGGAGTGTACCGGGTAGGGCCCAGTACTTC

D gene: TRBD1
CDR3 length: 13
J gene: TRBJ1-1
clone size: few
V gene: TRBV7-9
CDR3 protein: CASSSGQGLEAFF
CDR3 DNA: TGTGCCAGCAGCTCGGGACAGGGCTTAGAAGCTTTCTTT